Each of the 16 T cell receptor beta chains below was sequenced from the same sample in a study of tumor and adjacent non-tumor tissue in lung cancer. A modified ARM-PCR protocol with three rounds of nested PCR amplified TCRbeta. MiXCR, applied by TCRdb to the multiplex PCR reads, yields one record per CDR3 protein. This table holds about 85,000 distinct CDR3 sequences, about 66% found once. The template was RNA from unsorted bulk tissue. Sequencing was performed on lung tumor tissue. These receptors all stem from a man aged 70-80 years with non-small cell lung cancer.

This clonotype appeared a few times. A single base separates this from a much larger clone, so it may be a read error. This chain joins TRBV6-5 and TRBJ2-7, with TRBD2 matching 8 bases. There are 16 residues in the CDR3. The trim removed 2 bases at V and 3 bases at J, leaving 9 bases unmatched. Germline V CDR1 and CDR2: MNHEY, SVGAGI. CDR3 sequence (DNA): TGTGCCAGCAGTTACACTAACGGGAGGGCCGGCTACGAGCAGTACTTC. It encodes CASSYTNGRAGYEQYF.

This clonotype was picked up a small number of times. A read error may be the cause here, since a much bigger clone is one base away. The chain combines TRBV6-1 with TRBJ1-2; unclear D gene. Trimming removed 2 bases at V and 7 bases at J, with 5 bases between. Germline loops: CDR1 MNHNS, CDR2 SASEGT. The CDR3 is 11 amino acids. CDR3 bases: TGTGCCAGCAGTGAAAAGGGTGGCTACACCTTC. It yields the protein CASSEKGGYTF.

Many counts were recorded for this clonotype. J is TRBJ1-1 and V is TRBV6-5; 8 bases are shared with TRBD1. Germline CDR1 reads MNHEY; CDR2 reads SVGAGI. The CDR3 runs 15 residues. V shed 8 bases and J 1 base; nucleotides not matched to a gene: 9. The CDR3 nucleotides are TGTGCCAGCTTCCGGACAGGGCTCTCGAACACTGAAGCTTTCTTT. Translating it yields CASFRTGLSNTEAFF.

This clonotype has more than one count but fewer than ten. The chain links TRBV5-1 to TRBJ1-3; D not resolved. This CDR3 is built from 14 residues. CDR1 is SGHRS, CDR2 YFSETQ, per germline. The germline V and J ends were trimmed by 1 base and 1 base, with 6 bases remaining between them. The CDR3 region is CASSLSRSGNTIYF. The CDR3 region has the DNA TGCGCCAGCAGCTTGTCCAGATCTGGAAACACCATATATTTT.

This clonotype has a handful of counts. The CDR3 DNA reads TGCAGTGCTAGAGCTCACGACAGGGGGCTGTACGAGCAGTACTTC. The encoded protein is CSARAHDRGLYEQYF. J is TRBJ2-7 and V is TRBV20-1; 10 positions match TRBD1. The CDR3 is 15 amino acids. Losses at the gene ends were 1 base for V and 4 bases for J; bases not matched to a gene: 7. Per germline, CDR1 DFQATT and CDR2 SNEGSKA (reference sequence).

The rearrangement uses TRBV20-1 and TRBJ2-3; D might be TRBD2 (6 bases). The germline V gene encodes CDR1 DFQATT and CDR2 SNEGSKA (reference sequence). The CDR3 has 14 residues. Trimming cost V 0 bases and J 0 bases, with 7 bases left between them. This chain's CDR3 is CSARDSGSTDTQYF. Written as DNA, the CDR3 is TGCAGTGCTAGAGATAGCGGTAGCACAGATACGCAGTATTTT.

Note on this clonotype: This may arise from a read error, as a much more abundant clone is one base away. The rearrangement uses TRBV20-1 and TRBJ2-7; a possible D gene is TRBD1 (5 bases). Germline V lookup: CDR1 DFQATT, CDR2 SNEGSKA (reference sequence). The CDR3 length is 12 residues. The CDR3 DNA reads TGCAATGCTAGTAAGGGGAAGTACGAGCAGTACTTC. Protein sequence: CNASKGKYEQYF.

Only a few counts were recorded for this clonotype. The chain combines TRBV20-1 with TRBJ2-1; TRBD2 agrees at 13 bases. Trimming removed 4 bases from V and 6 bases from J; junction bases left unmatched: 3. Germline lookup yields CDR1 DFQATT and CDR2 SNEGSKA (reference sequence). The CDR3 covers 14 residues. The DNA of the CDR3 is TGCAGTGCTACCGGGACTAGCGGGATCAATGAGCAGTTCTTC. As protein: CSATGTSGINEQFF.

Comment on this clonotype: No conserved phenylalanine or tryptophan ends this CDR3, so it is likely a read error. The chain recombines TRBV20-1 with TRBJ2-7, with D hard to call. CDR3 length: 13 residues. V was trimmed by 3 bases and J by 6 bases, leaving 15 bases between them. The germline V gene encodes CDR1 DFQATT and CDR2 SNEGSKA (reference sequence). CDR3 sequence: CSASKTAFGEQYY. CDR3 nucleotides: TGCAGTGCTAGTAAGACGGCTTTTGGCGAGCAGTACTAC.

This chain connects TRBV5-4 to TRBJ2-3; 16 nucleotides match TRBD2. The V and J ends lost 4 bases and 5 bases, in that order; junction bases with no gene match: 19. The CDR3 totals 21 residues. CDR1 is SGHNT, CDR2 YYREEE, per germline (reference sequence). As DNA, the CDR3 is TGTGCCAGCAGCCTACGACGGCGGGGACTAGCGGGAGGGTGGAGGGTAGATACGCAGTATTTT. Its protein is CASSLRRRGLAGGWRVDTQYF. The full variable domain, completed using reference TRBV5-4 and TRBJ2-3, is ETGVTQSPTHLIKTRGQQVTLRCSSQSGHNTVSWYQQALGQGPQFIFQYYREEENGRGNFPPRFSGLQFPNYSSELNVNALELDDSALYLCASSLRRRGLAGGWRVDTQYFGPGTRLTVL.

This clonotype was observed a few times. The CDR3 is CSVFGAYGYTF. The CDR3 DNA follows: TGCAGCGTGTTCGGCGCATATGGCTACACCTTC. The V and J genes are TRBV29-1 and TRBJ1-2; D is uncertain. The V end lost 6 bases, the J end lost 5 bases, and 10 bases lay between the germline ends. The CDR3 consists of 11 residues. Per germline, CDR1 SQVTM and CDR2 ANQGSEA.

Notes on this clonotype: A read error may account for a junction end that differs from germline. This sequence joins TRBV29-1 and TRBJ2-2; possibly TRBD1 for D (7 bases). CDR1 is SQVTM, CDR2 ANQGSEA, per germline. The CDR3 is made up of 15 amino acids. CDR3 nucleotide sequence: TGCAGGGTTGAAGATCTGGGCAGGGGGGCCGGGGAGCTCTTTTTT. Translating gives CRVEDLGRGAGELFF.

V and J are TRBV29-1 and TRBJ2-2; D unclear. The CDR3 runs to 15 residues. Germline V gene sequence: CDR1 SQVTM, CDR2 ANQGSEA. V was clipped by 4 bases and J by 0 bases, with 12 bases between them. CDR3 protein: CSVVAITANTGELFF. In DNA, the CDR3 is TGCAGCGTTGTAGCTATCACAGCGAACACCGGGGAGCTGTTTTTT.

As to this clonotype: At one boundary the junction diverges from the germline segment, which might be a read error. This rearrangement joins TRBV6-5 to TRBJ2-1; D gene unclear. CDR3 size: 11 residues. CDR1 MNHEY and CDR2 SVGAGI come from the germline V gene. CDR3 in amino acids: CASINYKEQFF. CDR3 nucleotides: TGTGCCAGCATAAATTACAAAGAGCAGTTCTTC.

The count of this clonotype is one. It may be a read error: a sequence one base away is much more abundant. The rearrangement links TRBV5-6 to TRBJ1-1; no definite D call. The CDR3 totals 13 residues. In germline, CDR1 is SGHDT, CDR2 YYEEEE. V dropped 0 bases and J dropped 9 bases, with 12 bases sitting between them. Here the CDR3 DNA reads TGTGCCAGCAGCTTGGGGTTGCAGAGTAAAGCTTTCTTT. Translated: CASSLGLQSKAFF.

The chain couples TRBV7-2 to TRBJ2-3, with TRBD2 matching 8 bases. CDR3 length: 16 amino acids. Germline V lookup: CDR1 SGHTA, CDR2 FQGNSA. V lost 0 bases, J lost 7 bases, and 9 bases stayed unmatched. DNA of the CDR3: TGTGCCAGCAGCTTAGCGGCAGCGGGAGTGTCATATACGCAGTATTTT. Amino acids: CASSLAAAGVSYTQYF.